This TCR beta chain was captured by sequencing in a study of blood T cell repertoires in COVID-19. Original data processing: Estimation of nucleated cell counts relied on the amplification of reference gene primers. The data were produced by immunoSEQ multiplex PCR, yet TCRdb's version contains in-frame clones alone and is incomplete. The V and J calls and the clone size are those of that table, but D and trimming were determined from the DNA. The repertoire consists of around 78,000 clones, with more than 85% occurring once and the leading ten covering 0.95% to 1.5%. The length of the CDR3 is 16 residues. Per germline, CDR1 SGHTA and CDR2 FQGNSA. The V gene end was trimmed by 1 base and the J gene end by 5 bases; junction bases not matched to a gene: 6.

The sequenced material came from PBMCs or T cells enriched from blood (not recorded which). The TCR sequence derives from a woman aged 45-65 years with acute COVID-19. This chain joins TRBV7-2 and TRBJ2-1; the match to TRBD2 covers 9 bases. CDR3 coding DNA: TGTGCCAGCAGCTTAGATATTAGCGGGAGCCACAATGAGCAGTTCTTC. Encoded protein: CASSLDISGSHNEQFF.